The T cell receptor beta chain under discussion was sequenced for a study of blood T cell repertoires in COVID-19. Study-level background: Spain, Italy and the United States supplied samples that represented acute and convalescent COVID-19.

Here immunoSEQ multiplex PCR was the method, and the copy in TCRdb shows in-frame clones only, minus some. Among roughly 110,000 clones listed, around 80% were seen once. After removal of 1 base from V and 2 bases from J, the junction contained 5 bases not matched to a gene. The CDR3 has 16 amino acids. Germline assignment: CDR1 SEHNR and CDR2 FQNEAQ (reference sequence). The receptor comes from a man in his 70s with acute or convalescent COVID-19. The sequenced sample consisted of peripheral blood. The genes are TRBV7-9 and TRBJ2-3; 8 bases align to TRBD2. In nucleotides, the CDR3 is TGTGCCAGCAGCTTAGGCGGGGGGACTCCCACAGATACGCAGTATTTT. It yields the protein CASSLGGGTPTDTQYF.